The 31 T cell receptor beta chains in this list originate from one sample, sequenced in a study of patients and donors after allogeneic stem cell transplantation. MiXCR, applied by TCRdb to the RT-PCR reads, yields one record per CDR3 protein. The table lists 150,000 to 250,000 distinct CDR3 sequences, around two fifths of them singletons. Sequenced material: blood, either unsorted or a sorted T cell fraction (not recorded which). These receptors originate from a human donor who was either an allogeneic HSCT recipient or a stem cell or donor lymphocyte infusion donor (not recorded which). It is not recorded whose cells these are; they may come from a transplant donor.

The J gene is TRBJ1-2, the V gene TRBV5-1; D unresolved. Per the germline V gene, CDR1 is SGHRS and CDR2 is YFSETQ. The CDR3 covers 15 residues. Trimming left V 4 bases short and J 6 bases short, with 19 bases between. CDR3 sequence (DNA): TGCGCCAGCAGCCCTCTACTCGACATCTTTCATGGCTACACCTTC. Amino acid sequence: CASSPLLDIFHGYTF.

The count of this clonotype is one. The chain employs TRBV2 and TRBJ1-3; D is perhaps TRBD1 (5 bases). CDR3 length: 15 residues. Trimming removed 6 bases from V and 1 base from J, with 13 bases in between. The germline V gene has CDR1 SNHLY and CDR2 FYNNEI. CDR3 nucleotide sequence: TGTGCCAGCAGGGTGACAGACCGTTCTGGAAACACCATATATTTT. Protein sequence: CASRVTDRSGNTIYF.

The rearrangement links TRBV20-1 to TRBJ2-3; 13 bases agree with TRBD2. Germline V CDR1 and CDR2: DFQATT, SNEGSKA (reference sequence). The CDR3 contains 17 residues. V was clipped by 7 bases and J by 0 bases; unmatched bases: 10. CDR3 amino acids: CSVTSGRASSSTDTQYF. The DNA for the CDR3 is TGCAGTGTTACTAGCGGGAGGGCCTCTTCTAGCACAGATACGCAGTATTTT.

The V and J genes are TRBV24-1 and TRBJ2-1, with D unclear. Looked up from germline, CDR1 is KGHDR and CDR2 is SFDVKD. The V end lost 3 bases, the J end lost 6 bases, and 14 bases lay between the germline ends. The CDR3 contains 15 residues. CDR3 sequence: CATSDPKFNSNEQFF. DNA for the CDR3: TGTGCCACCAGTGATCCCAAGTTTAACTCCAATGAGCAGTTCTTC.

This clonotype came up a few times. This sequence joins TRBV11-2 and TRBJ2-1; D is undetermined. Trimming removed 4 bases from V and 0 bases from J, with 7 bases in between. The CDR3 has 14 residues. Germline CDR1 reads SGHAT; CDR2 reads FQNNGV. The CDR3 sequence: CASSSPVSYNEQFF. As DNA, the CDR3 is TGTGCCAGCAGCTCCCCTGTCTCCTACAATGAGCAGTTCTTC.

This clonotype came up a few times. V gene TRBV5-1 combines with J gene TRBJ1-2; no firm D call. The germline V gene has CDR1 SGHRS and CDR2 YFSETQ. This CDR3 is built from 14 residues. Trimming removed 7 bases from V and 0 bases from J, with 13 bases in between. As DNA, the CDR3 is TGCGCCAGCGCCCCAACGGTATCTAACTATGGCTACACCTTC. Translation: CASAPTVSNYGYTF. The full variable domain, its missing parts supplied by reference TRBV5-1 and TRBJ1-2, is KAGVTQTPRYLIKTRGQQVTLSCSPISGHRSVSWYQQTPGQGLQFLFEYFSETQRNKGNFPGRFSGRQFSNSRSEMNVSTLELGDSALYLCASAPTVSNYGYTFGSGTRLTVV.

This chain joins TRBV27 and TRBJ2-1; TRBD2 matches 12 bases. CDR3 length: 16 amino acids. V shed 3 bases, J shed 4 bases, and the junction held 4 bases outside the gene matches. CDR1 is MNHEY and CDR2 is SMNVEV in the germline V gene (reference sequence). CDR3 sequence reads: CASSFSGTSGYNEQFF. The CDR3 bases are TGTGCCAGCAGTTTTTCCGGGACTAGCGGGTACAATGAGCAGTTCTTC.

This clonotype was seen ten or more times. The chain combines TRBV18 with TRBJ1-1; a possible D gene is TRBD1 (5 bases). This CDR3 has 14 amino acids. Trimming took 4 bases from V and 5 from J, leaving 14 bases between them. CDR1 is KGHSH, CDR2 LQKENI, per germline. CDR3 sequence reads: CASSLGRVETEAFF. CDR3 sequence (DNA): TGTGCCAGCTCACTAGGCAGGGTAGAAACTGAAGCTTTCTTT.

The genes are TRBV10-3 and TRBJ2-1; D ambiguous. This CDR3 has 14 residues. Germline V gives CDR1 ENHRY, CDR2 SYGVKD. V was shortened by 3 bases and J by 10 bases, with 16 bases between the two germline ends. The CDR3 DNA follows: TGTGCCATCAGTGATGGGTACCCTAGTTTCGAGCAGTTCTTC. Translating it yields CAISDGYPSFEQFF.

The chain uses TRBV19 and TRBJ2-3; 9 bases fit TRBD2. Per the germline V gene, CDR1 is LNHDA and CDR2 is SQIVND (reference sequence). The junction had 6 bases not matched to a gene; V was cut back by 8 bases and J by 0 bases. The CDR3 length is 15 residues. The CDR3 is CASGTSGSSTDTQYF. CDR3 sequence (DNA): TGTGCCAGTGGAACTAGCGGGTCTAGCACAGATACGCAGTATTTT.

V and J are TRBV15 and TRBJ2-2; 7 positions agree with TRBD1. CDR1 is LNHNV and CDR2 is YYDKDF in the germline V gene (reference sequence). CDR3 size: 16 residues. Germline trimming cut 5 bases from V and 2 bases from J; bases unmatched to any gene: 8. The chain's CDR3 is CATSQDRPPNTGELFF. The CDR3 DNA sequence: TGTGCCACCAGCCAGGACAGGCCACCCAACACCGGGGAGCTGTTTTTT.

This clonotype was counted between two and nine times. The V gene is TRBV20-1, the J gene TRBJ1-3; D gene ambiguous. The CDR3 consists of 13 residues. Germline CDR1 is DFQATT and CDR2 is SNEGSKA (reference sequence). V shed 5 bases and J shed 0 bases, with 8 bases lying between them. Written as DNA, the CDR3 is TGCAGTGCTCGGACGGGCTCTGGAAACACCATATATTTT. Protein product: CSARTGSGNTIYF.

V gene TRBV15 combines with J gene TRBJ1-1, with D possibly TRBD1 on 5 matching bases. Trimming took off 5 bases at V and 4 bases at J, with 14 bases between the two ends. The CDR3 has 14 amino acids. CDR1 and CDR2 from the germline V gene are LNHNV and YYDKDF (reference sequence). The CDR3 bases are TGTGCCACCAGCGCAACCGCCGGGGGCACTGAAGCTTTCTTT. Protein product: CATSATAGGTEAFF.

This sequence joins TRBV12-3 or TRBV12-4 and TRBJ1-2, with D unclear. This CDR3 contains 16 residues. Trimming took off 3 bases at V and 3 bases at J, with 17 bases between the two ends. The CDR3 bases are TGTGCCAGCAGTTTTTCCGGTTCGGACGGCCACTATGGCTACACCTTC. This sequence encodes CASSFSGSDGHYGYTF.

The gene calls are TRBV7-9 and TRBJ1-1, with 8 bases fitting TRBD1. With V trimmed by 1 base and J by 4 bases, 8 bases remained unmatched. CDR1 is SEHNR, CDR2 FQNEAQ, per germline (reference sequence). The CDR3 is 16 amino acids. The CDR3 sequence: CASSLVKDREATEAFF. CDR3 DNA sequence: TGTGCCAGCAGCTTAGTCAAGGACAGGGAAGCCACTGAAGCTTTCTTT.

The V and J genes are TRBV2 and TRBJ2-3; D may be TRBD1 or TRBD2 (5 bases each). The V end lost 4 bases, the J end lost 5 bases, and 10 bases lay between the germline ends. The germline gives CDR1 SNHLY, CDR2 FYNNEI. CDR3 length equals 13 residues. The CDR3 region has the DNA TGTGCCAGCAGTGGGGATGGGGGAGATACGCAGTATTTT. This translates into CASSGDGGDTQYF.

This clonotype was counted a few times. The chain has TRBV6-5 and TRBJ2-3, with unresolved D. The V gene's germline CDR1 is MNHEY and CDR2 SVGAGI. The CDR3 loop spans 13 amino acids. Trimming took off 7 bases at V and 0 bases at J, with 8 bases between the two ends. The CDR3 DNA reads TGTGCCAGCACCCCACGAAGCACAGATACGCAGTATTTT. This sequence encodes CASTPRSTDTQYF.

The chain combines TRBV6-2 or TRBV6-3 with TRBJ1-1; D not resolved. From germline, CDR1 is MNHEY and CDR2 SVGEGT. Deletions cut 6 bases from V and 7 bases from J, with 12 bases between. The CDR3 is made up of 12 amino acids. The CDR3 DNA sequence: TGTGCCAGCAGACGCGGACCGCTTGAAGCTTTCTTT. It specifies CASRRGPLEAFF.

This clonotype was seen a few times. The V gene is TRBV6-5, the J gene TRBJ1-2; no clear D. This CDR3 has 13 amino acids. V was trimmed by 5 bases and J by 7 bases, leaving 14 bases between them. The germline V gene encodes CDR1 MNHEY and CDR2 SVGAGI. Here the CDR3 DNA reads TGTGCCAGCAGTCTCGGGCCGCCGGCTGGCTACACCTTC. Protein: CASSLGPPAGYTF.

This clonotype was observed many times. This chain uses TRBV11-2 with TRBJ1-5; TRBD1 is a possible D gene (6 bases). V was shortened by 3 bases and J by 10 bases, with 13 bases between the two germline ends. The CDR3 loop spans 13 amino acids. Germline lookup yields CDR1 SGHAT and CDR2 FQNNGV. CDR3 DNA: TGTGCCAGCAGCTTGGGGACAAATTTACCCCAGCATTTT. Its translation: CASSLGTNLPQHF.

This clonotype was observed a few times. This chain links TRBV28 with TRBJ1-1; perhaps TRBD1 as D (6 bases). The CDR3 totals 13 residues. CDR1 is MDHEN and CDR2 is SYDVKM in the germline V gene. With 10 bases removed from V and 1 base from J, the gap between germline ends came to 13 bases. The CDR3 reads CATQGRENTEAFF. The CDR3 region has the DNA TGTGCCACACAGGGACGGGAGAACACTGAAGCTTTCTTT.

This chain connects TRBV29-1 to TRBJ1-6; possible D gene TRBD1, 6 bases. Germline CDR1 is SQVTM and CDR2 is ANQGSEA. The CDR3 is made up of 14 amino acids. V was trimmed by 3 bases and J by 8 bases, leaving 14 bases between them. In nucleotides, the CDR3 is TGCAGCGTTGAGGGGGGGGCCCTTGATTCACCCCTCCACTTT. Its translation: CSVEGGALDSPLHF.

This clonotype came up a few times. This chain joins TRBV12-3 or TRBV12-4 and TRBJ2-7, with TRBD2 as a possible D gene (5 bases). The CDR3 is made up of 14 amino acids. V was trimmed by 3 bases and J by 4 bases, leaving 13 bases between them. CDR3 loop: CASSLSERRYEQYF. The CDR3 DNA follows: TGTGCCAGCAGTTTGTCCGAGCGGCGATACGAGCAGTACTTC.

The genes are TRBV4-3 and TRBJ1-5; 11 bases agree with TRBD1. Germline V gives CDR1 LGHNA, CDR2 YSLEER. The CDR3 consists of 16 residues. Unmatched junction bases numbered 8, after V lost 6 bases and J lost 4 bases. CDR3 bases: TGCGCCAGCAGAGCTGATAGGGACAGGGGGAATCAGCCCCAGCATTTT. It translates to CASRADRDRGNQPQHF.

CDR3 in DNA: TGTGCCAGCAACCCTGAGCCTCAGCCGGGACGGCTTTACTATGGCTACACCTTC. It yields the protein CASNPEPQPGRLYYGYTF. The chain joins TRBV6-2 or TRBV6-3 to TRBJ1-2; a weak D match, TRBD1 (5 bases). Germline lookup yields CDR1 MNHEY and CDR2 SVGEGT. Trimming removed 7 bases from V and 3 bases from J, with 27 bases in between. The CDR3 is made up of 18 amino acids.

The J gene is TRBJ1-1, the V gene TRBV28; no reliable D call. Per the germline V gene, CDR1 is MDHEN and CDR2 is SYDVKM. V was shortened by 6 bases and J by 4 bases, with 15 bases between the two germline ends. The CDR3 runs to 14 residues. For the CDR3, the DNA is TGTGCCAGCAGCCCCCGACCTGCGCGCACTGAAGCTTTCTTT. The encoded protein is CASSPRPARTEAFF.

This chain uses TRBV6-2 or TRBV6-3 with TRBJ2-2; D is undetermined. The CDR3 covers 12 residues. The germline CDR1 and CDR2 sequences are MNHEY and SVGEGT. The germline V and J ends were trimmed by 6 bases and 7 bases, with 9 bases remaining between them. CDR3 nucleotide sequence: TGTGCCAGCAGCGATAGCAGCGGGGAGCTGTTTTTT. It yields the protein CASSDSSGELFF.

In its sample, this clonotype was seen a few times. The rearrangement links TRBV28 to TRBJ1-2; no definite D call. Germline V gene lookup returns CDR1 MDHEN and CDR2 SYDVKM. Between the trimmed V and J ends, which lost 5 bases and 8 bases, there was a span of 15 bases. This CDR3 has 13 residues. DNA of the CDR3: TGTGCCAGCAGTCTACCGGGCCTCGTCGGCTACACCTTC. It encodes CASSLPGLVGYTF.

The chain joins TRBV29-1 to TRBJ2-3, with 7 positions matching TRBD1. V shed 3 bases, J shed 10 bases, and the junction held 16 bases outside the gene matches. The CDR3 is made up of 15 amino acids. The germline CDR1 and CDR2 sequences are SQVTM and ANQGSEA. Written as DNA, the CDR3 is TGCAGCGTTGATCCCATACAGGGGATGCAGGGTTCGCAGTATTTT. Translated: CSVDPIQGMQGSQYF.

This chain uses TRBV7-9 with TRBJ1-4; D may be TRBD1 (5 bases). V was clipped by 4 bases and J by 8 bases, with 20 bases between them. The CDR3 loop spans 16 amino acids. CDR1 and CDR2 (germline): SEHNR, FQNEAQ (reference sequence). The CDR3 here is CASSSINSGRQEKLFF. The CDR3 bases are TGTGCCAGCAGCTCGATAAACTCGGGACGCCAGGAAAAACTGTTTTTT.

The CDR3 is CSARAPGQLYQPQHF. The DNA of the CDR3 is TGCAGTGCTAGAGCTCCGGGACAACTATATCAGCCCCAGCATTTT. This rearrangement joins TRBV20-1 to TRBJ1-5; TRBD1 is a possible D gene (6 bases). This CDR3 is built from 15 residues. V lost 1 base, J lost 5 bases, and 15 bases lay in between. Germline CDR1 is DFQATT and CDR2 is SNEGSKA (reference sequence).